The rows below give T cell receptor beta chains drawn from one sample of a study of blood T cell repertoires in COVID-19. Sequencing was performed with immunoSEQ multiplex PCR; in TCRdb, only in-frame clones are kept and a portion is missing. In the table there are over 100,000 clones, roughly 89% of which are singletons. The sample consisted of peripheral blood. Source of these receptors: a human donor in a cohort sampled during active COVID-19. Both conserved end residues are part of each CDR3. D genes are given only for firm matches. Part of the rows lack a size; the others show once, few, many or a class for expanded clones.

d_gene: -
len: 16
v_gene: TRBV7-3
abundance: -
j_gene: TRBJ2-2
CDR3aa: CASSSTGAANTGELFF
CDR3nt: TGTGCCAGCAGCTCGACAGGAGCCGCGAACACCGGGGAGCTGTTTTTT

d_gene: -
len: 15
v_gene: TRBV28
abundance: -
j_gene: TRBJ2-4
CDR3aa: CASSPRGSPLNIQYF
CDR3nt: TGTGCCAGCAGCCCAAGGGGGAGTCCCCTAAACATTCAGTACTTC

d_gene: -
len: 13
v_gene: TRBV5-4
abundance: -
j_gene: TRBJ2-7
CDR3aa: CASSFGRVYEQYF
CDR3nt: TGTGCCAGCAGCTTTGGGCGGGTATACGAGCAGTACTTC

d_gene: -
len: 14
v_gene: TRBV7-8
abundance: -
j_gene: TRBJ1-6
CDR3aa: CASSFRPGDSPLHF
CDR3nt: TGTGCCAGCAGCTTTCGTCCCGGAGATTCACCCCTCCACTTT

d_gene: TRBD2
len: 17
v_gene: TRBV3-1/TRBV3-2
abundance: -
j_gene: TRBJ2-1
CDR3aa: CASSQPRGLAGNNEQFF
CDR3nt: TGTGCCAGCAGCCAACCTCGGGGCCTAGCGGGAAACAATGAGCAGTTCTTC

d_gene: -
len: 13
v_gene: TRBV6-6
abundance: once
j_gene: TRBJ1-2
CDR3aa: CASSPGVRYGYTF
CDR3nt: TGTGCCAGCAGTCCAGGGGTTCGCTATGGCTACACCTTC

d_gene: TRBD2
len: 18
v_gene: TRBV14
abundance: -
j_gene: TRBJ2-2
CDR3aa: CASSSLAGGLLGTGELFF
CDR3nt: TGTGCCAGCAGCTCACTAGCGGGAGGCCTACTGGGGACCGGGGAGCTGTTTTTT

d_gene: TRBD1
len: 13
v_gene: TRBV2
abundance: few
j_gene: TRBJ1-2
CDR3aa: CASSNRGRDGYTF
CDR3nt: TGTGCCAGTTCAAACAGGGGAAGGGATGGCTACACCTTC

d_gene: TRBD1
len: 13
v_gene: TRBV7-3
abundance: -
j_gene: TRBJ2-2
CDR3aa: CASSPQGPGELFF
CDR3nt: TGTGCCAGCAGCCCACAGGGGCCCGGGGAGCTGTTTTTT

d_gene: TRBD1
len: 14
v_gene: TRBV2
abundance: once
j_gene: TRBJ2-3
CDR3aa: CASTSDRGRDTQYF
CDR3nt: TGTGCCAGCACTTCGGACAGGGGGAGGGATACGCAGTATTTT

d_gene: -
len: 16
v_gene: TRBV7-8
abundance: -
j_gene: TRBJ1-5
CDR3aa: CASSLGLGSFNQPQHF
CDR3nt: TGTGCCAGCAGCTTAGGATTGGGGAGTTTCAATCAGCCCCAGCATTTT

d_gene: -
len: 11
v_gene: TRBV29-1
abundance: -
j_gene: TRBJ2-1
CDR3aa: CSVQSSNEQFF
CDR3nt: TGCAGCGTGCAATCGAGCAATGAGCAGTTCTTC

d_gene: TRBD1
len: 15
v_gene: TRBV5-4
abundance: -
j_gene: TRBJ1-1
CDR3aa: CASSRAGQKNTEAFF
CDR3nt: TGTGCCAGCAGCCGTGCGGGACAGAAGAACACTGAAGCTTTCTTT

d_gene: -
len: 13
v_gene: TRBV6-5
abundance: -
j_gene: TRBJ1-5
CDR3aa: CATLGAGNQPQHF
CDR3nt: TGTGCCACCCTTGGGGCAGGCAATCAGCCCCAGCATTTT

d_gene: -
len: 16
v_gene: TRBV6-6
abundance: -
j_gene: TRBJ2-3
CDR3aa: CASSYGQGTSTDTQYF
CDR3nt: TGTGCCAGCAGTTACGGGCAGGGAACTAGCACAGATACGCAGTATTTT

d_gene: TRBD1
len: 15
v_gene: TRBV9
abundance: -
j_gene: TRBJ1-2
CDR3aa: CASSAGQGSLYGYTF
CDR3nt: TGTGCCAGCAGCGCCGGACAGGGTTCCCTCTATGGCTACACCTTC

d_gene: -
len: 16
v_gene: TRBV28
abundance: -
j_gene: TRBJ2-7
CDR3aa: CASSFQDSPFPYEQYF
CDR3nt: TGTGCCAGCAGTTTCCAGGACAGCCCTTTCCCTTACGAGCAGTACTTC

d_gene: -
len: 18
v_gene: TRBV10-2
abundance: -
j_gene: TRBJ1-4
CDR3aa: CASSEVSGVRRAASKLFF
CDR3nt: TGCGCCAGCAGTGAGGTGTCAGGGGTACGACGAGCGGCATCAAAACTGTTTTTT

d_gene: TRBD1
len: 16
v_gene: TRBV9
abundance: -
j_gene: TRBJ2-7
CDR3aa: CASSEGRGPKSYEQYF
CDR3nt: TGTGCCAGCAGCGAGGGCAGGGGGCCGAAGTCCTACGAGCAGTACTTC

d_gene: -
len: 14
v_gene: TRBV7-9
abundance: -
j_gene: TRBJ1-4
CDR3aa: CASRRAETNEKLFF
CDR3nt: TGTGCCTCGAGGAGGGCGGAGACTAATGAAAAACTGTTTTTT

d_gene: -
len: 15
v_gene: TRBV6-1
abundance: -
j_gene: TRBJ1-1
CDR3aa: CASSEDRFVNTEAFF
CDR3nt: TGTGCCAGCAGTGAAGACAGGTTTGTGAACACTGAAGCTTTCTTT

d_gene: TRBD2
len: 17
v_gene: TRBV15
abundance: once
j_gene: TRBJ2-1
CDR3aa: CATSRDLRSSGNNEQFF
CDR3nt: TGTGCCACCAGCAGGGACTTGAGGTCTAGCGGGAACAATGAGCAGTTCTTC

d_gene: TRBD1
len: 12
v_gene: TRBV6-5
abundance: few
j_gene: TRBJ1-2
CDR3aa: CASRTGVYGYTF
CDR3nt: TGTGCCAGCAGGACAGGGGTGTATGGCTACACCTTC

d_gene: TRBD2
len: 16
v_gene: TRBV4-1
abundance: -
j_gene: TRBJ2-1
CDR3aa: CASNHVGTSGYNERFF
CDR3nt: TGCGCCAGCAACCATGTTGGGACTAGCGGATACAATGAGCGGTTCTTC

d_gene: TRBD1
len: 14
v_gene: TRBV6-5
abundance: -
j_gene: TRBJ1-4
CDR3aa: CASNRQGSNEKLFF
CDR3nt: TGTGCCAGCAATAGACAGGGGTCTAATGAAAAACTGTTTTTT

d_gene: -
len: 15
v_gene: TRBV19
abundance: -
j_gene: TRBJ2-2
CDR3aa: CASSTLDRNTGELFF
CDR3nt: TGTGCCAGTAGTACGCTGGACAGAAATACCGGGGAGCTGTTTTTT

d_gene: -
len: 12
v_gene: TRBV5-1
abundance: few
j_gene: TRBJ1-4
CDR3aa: CASSFEGQKLFF
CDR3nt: TGCGCCAGCAGCTTCGAGGGTCAAAAACTGTTTTTT

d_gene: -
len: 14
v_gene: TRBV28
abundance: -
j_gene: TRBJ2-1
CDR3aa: CASSLVSPYNEQFF
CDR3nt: TGTGCCAGCAGTTTAGTGAGTCCCTACAATGAGCAGTTCTTC